This T cell receptor beta chain was captured by sequencing in a study of immune evolution from preneoplasia to lung adenocarcinoma. General study points: Later-stage lesions appeared to have more T cells, more diversity, less clonality.

Between about 2014 and 2018, patients underwent resection in Japan or China. Assay used: immunoSEQ multiplex PCR; TCRdb lists only in-frame clones, some missing. The table records around 15,000 clones, roughly 90% of them present only once. The germline gives CDR1 SGDLS, CDR2 YYNGEE. The CDR3 consists of 15 residues. The germline V and J ends were trimmed by 0 bases and 5 bases, with 13 bases remaining between them. Worth noting for this clone: As yet, its antigen is unknown.

The clonotype originates from a person aged 65 to 85 with invasive lung adenocarcinoma. The specimen was FFPE invasive lung adenocarcinoma tissue. The gene calls are TRBV9 and TRBJ2-3, with D possibly TRBD1 on 5 matching bases. The CDR3 reads CASSVGGLRGDTQYF. For the CDR3, the DNA is TGTGCCAGCAGCGTAGGGGGCCTCCGTGGAGATACGCAGTATTTT.